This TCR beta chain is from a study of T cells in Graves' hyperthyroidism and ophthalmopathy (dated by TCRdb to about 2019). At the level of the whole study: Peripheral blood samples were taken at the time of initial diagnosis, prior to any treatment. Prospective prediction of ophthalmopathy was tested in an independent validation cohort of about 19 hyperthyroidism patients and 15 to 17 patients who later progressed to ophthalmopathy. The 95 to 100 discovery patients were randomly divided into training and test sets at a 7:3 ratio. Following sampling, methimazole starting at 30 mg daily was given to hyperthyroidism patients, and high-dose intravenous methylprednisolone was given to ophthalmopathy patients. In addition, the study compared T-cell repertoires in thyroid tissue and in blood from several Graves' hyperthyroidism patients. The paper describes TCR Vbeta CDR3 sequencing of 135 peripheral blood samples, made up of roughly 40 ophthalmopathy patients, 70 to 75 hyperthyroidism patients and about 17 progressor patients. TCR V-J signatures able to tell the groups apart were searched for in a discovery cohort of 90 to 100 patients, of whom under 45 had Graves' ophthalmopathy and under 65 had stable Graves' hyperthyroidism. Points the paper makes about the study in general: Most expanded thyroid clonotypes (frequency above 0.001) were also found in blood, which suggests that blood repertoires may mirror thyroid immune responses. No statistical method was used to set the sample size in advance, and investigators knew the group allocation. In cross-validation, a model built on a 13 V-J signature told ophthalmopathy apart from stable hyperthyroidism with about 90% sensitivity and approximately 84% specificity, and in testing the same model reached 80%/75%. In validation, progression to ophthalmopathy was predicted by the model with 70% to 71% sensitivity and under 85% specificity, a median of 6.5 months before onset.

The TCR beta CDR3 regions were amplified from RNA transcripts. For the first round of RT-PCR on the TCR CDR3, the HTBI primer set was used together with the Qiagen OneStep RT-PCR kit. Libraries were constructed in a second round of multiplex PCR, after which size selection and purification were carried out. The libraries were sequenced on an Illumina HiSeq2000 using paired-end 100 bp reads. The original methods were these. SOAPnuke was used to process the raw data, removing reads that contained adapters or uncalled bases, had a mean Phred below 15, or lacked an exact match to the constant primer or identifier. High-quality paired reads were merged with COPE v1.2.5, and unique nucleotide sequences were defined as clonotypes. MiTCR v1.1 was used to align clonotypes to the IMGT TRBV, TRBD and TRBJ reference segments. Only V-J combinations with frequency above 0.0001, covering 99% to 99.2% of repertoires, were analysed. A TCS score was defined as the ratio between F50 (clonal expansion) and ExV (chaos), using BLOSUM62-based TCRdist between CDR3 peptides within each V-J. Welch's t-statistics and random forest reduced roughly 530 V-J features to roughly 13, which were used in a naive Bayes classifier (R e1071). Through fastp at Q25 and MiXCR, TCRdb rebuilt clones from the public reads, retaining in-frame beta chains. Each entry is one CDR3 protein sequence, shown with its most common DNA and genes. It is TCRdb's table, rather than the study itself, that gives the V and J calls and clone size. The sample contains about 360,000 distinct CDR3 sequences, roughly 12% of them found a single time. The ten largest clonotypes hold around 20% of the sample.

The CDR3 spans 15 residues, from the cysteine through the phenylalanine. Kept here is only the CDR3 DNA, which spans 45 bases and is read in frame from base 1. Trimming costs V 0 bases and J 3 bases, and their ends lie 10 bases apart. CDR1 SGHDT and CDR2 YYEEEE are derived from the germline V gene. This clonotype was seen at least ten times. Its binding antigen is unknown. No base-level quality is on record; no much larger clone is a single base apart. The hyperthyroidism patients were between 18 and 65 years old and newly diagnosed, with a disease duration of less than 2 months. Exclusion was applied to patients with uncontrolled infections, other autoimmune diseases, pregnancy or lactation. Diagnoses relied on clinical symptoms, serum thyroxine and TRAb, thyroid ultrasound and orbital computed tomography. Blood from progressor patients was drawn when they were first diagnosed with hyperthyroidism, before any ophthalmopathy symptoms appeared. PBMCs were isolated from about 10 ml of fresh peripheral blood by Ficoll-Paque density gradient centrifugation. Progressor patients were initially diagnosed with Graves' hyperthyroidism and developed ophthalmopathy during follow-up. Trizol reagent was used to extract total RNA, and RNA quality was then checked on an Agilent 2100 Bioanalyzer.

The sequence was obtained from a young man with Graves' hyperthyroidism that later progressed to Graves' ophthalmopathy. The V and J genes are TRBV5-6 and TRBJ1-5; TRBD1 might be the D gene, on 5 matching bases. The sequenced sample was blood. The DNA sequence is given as TGTGCCAGCAGCTTGGACGGGGGAATCAATCAGCCCCAGCATTTT. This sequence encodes CASSLDGGINQPQHF.